A selection of T cell receptor beta chains follows, all from one sample in a study of T cell responses to AZD1222 COVID-19 vaccine. Sequencing was performed with immunoSEQ multiplex PCR; in TCRdb, only in-frame clones are kept and a portion is missing. The sample records roughly 100,000 clones, almost 85% being singletons. The specimen was peripheral blood, collected on day 0 of AZD1222 vaccination. These TCRs come from an adult in good health. The CDR3 runs from the conserved cysteine through the conserved F or W. The D gene is left open where the match is weak. Not all rows give a size; the values are once, few, many and, for expanded clones, a class.

.	.	TRBV6-5	TRBJ1-1	CASRPPGRNTEAFF	TGTGCCAGCAGACCCCCGGGGAGGAACACTGAAGCTTTCTTT
.	TRBD1	TRBV5-1	TRBJ1-6	CASSPGQEGSPLHF	TGCGCCAGCAGCCCGGGACAGGAGGGCTCACCCCTCCACTTT
.	TRBD2	TRBV7-9	TRBJ2-1	CASSSVGLAGGPYNEQFF	TGTGCCAGCAGCTCGGTCGGACTAGCGGGAGGGCCCTACAATGAGCAGTTCTTC
.	.	TRBV11-3	TRBJ1-1	CASSRTPSMNTEAFF	TGTGCCAGCAGCCGGACCCCAAGTATGAACACTGAAGCTTTCTTT
.	.	TRBV6-5	TRBJ1-5	CASMKQGRGNQPQHF	TGTGCCAGCATGAAGCAGGGCCGCGGCAATCAGCCCCAGCATTTT
.	TRBD1	TRBV29-1	TRBJ1-5	CSVRDRNNQPQHF	TGCAGCGTCAGGGACAGGAACAATCAGCCCCAGCATTTT
.	TRBD1	TRBV19	TRBJ2-4	CASSKGPGQDAQNIQYF	TGTGCCAGTAGTAAGGGACCGGGACAGGATGCTCAAAACATTCAGTACTTC
.	.	TRBV2	TRBJ1-2	CASSAPASGPGGYTF	TGTGCCAGCAGTGCGCCTGCGTCAGGACCGGGAGGCTACACCTTC
.	.	TRBV9	TRBJ1-2	CASSVEGAGHYGYTF	TGTGCCAGCAGCGTAGAAGGGGCGGGCCACTATGGCTACACCTTC
.	.	TRBV28	TRBJ1-5	CASSLGGLNNQPQHF	TGTGCCAGCTCCCTGGGGGGGTTGAACAATCAGCCCCAGCATTTT
.	.	TRBV19	TRBJ1-2	CASTMTETGFRGYTF	TGTGCCAGTACAATGACCGAGACAGGTTTCCGTGGCTACACCTTC
.	.	TRBV5-5	TRBJ1-1	CASSSRAPEEAFF	TGTGCCAGCAGCTCTCGGGCCCCCGAGGAAGCTTTCTTT
once	TRBD1	TRBV11-2	TRBJ1-2	CASSNRGLGNYGYTF	TGTGCCAGCAGCAACAGGGGGCTGGGTAACTATGGCTACACCTTC
large	TRBD1	TRBV2	TRBJ2-1	CARQGAGDNEQFF	TGTGCCAGACAGGGGGCTGGAGACAATGAGCAGTTCTTC
.	TRBD2	TRBV27	TRBJ2-1	CASSISTSGSSGEQFF	TGTGCCAGCAGTATCTCCACTAGCGGGAGCTCGGGTGAGCAGTTCTTC
.	.	TRBV12-3/TRBV12-4	TRBJ1-5	CASSLGQAQHF	TGTGCCAGCAGTTTAGGACAAGCCCAGCATTTT
.	.	TRBV19	TRBJ2-5	CASSTLGSGETQYF	TGTGCCAGTAGTACGTTAGGCTCTGGAGAGACCCAGTACTTC
.	.	TRBV11-3	TRBJ2-1	CASSFGQSSYNEQFF	TGTGCCAGCAGCTTTGGACAGAGCTCCTACAATGAGCAGTTCTTC
.	.	TRBV7-6	TRBJ1-5	CASSDRISNQPQHF	TGTGCCAGCAGCGACAGGATTAGCAATCAGCCCCAGCATTTT
.	TRBD2	TRBV9	TRBJ2-1	CASSVGRGDEQFF	TGTGCCAGCAGCGTAGGACGGGGGGATGAGCAGTTCTTC
.	TRBD2	TRBV6-1	TRBJ2-1	CASRKTSGGINEQFF	TGTGCCAGCAGGAAGACTAGCGGGGGAATCAATGAGCAGTTCTTC
few	.	TRBV3-1/TRBV3-2	TRBJ2-3	CASSQDWGEEGQYF	TGTGCCAGCAGCCAAGATTGGGGCGAGGAAGGGCAGTATTTT
.	.	TRBV18	TRBJ2-2	CASSAKRTTNTGELFF	TGTGCCAGCTCAGCTAAGCGGACCACGAACACCGGGGAGCTGTTTTTT
few	.	TRBV11-2	TRBJ2-7	CASTHRVGPGLYEQYF	TGTGCCAGCACCCATAGGGTGGGACCGGGACTTTACGAGCAGTACTTC
.	TRBD2	TRBV5-1	TRBJ2-1	CASERSGGAFEQFF	TGCGCCAGCGAGCGTAGCGGGGGGGCCTTTGAGCAGTTCTTC
.	.	TRBV12-3/TRBV12-4	TRBJ1-5	CASSKDEGQPQHF	TGTGCCAGCAGTAAGGATGAAGGGCAGCCCCAGCATTTT
.	TRBD2	TRBV19	TRBJ2-7	CASSTVGTSGLADIQQYF	TGTGCCAGTAGTACGGTCGGGACTAGCGGGCTGGCTGATATTCAGCAGTACTTC
.	TRBD1	TRBV5-1	TRBJ2-7	CASSPGQGSWEQYF	TGCGCCAGCAGCCCGGGACAGGGGTCCTGGGAGCAGTACTTC
.	TRBD1	TRBV6-2/TRBV6-3	TRBJ1-5	CASSYLPGQGTNQPQHF	TGTGCCAGCAGTTACCTACCGGGACAGGGGACCAATCAGCCCCAGCATTTT
.	.	TRBV4-2	TRBJ2-2	CASSQEAGTNTGELFF	TGTGCCAGCAGCCAAGAGGCAGGGACGAACACCGGGGAGCTGTTTTTT
once	TRBD1	TRBV3-1/TRBV3-2	TRBJ1-4	CASSQGQGGANEKLFF	TGTGCCAGCAGCCAGGGACAGGGGGGCGCGAATGAAAAACTGTTTTTT
once	.	TRBV28	TRBJ1-1	CASSLSVIGTEAFF	TGTGCCAGCAGTTTATCCGTGATCGGCACTGAAGCTTTCTTT
.	TRBD2	TRBV2	TRBJ2-5	CASSEQRGRLGTQYF	TGTGCCAGCAGTGAACAGCGGGGGAGGCTGGGGACCCAGTACTTC
.	.	TRBV6-5	TRBJ2-1	CASSYSNEGVGEQFF	TGTGCCAGCAGTTACTCGAATGAGGGGGTCGGTGAGCAGTTCTTC
.	.	TRBV6-5	TRBJ1-1	CASSYAGEAFF	TGTGCCAGCAGTTACGCTGGGGAAGCTTTCTTT
.	TRBD1	TRBV6-5	TRBJ1-2	CASSSGTGGSNYGYTF	TGTGCCAGCAGTTCCGGGACAGGGGGTTCTAACTATGGCTACACCTTC
.	.	TRBV4-3	TRBJ2-3	CASSQERGRPTDTQYF	TGCGCCAGCAGCCAAGAACGGGGTCGCCCCACAGATACGCAGTATTTT
.	.	TRBV19	TRBJ1-3	CASTQYPGFLSGNTIYF	TGTGCCAGCACCCAGTATCCAGGATTTCTCTCTGGAAACACCATATATTTT
.	.	TRBV19	TRBJ1-2	CASTLGNNYGYTF	TGTGCCAGTACTTTGGGAAATAACTATGGCTACACCTTC
.	TRBD1	TRBV5-1	TRBJ1-4	CASSLQGTANNEKLFF	TGCGCCAGCAGCTTGCAGGGGACAGCCAATAATGAAAAACTGTTTTTT
.	.	TRBV20-1	TRBJ2-7	CSAASRDEQYF	TGCAGTGCTGCGAGCAGGGACGAGCAGTACTTC
.	TRBD1	TRBV4-1	TRBJ1-6	CASSITGGGYDSPLHF	TGCGCCAGCAGCATAACAGGGGGTGGTTATGATTCACCCCTCCACTTT
.	.	TRBV27	TRBJ1-1	CASSLSGYMNTEAFF	TGTGCCAGCAGTTTATCGGGGTACATGAACACTGAAGCTTTCTTT
many	.	TRBV24-1	TRBJ2-7	CATSDPGDGISNEQYF	TGTGCCACCAGTGATCCGGGCGACGGCATTTCGAACGAGCAGTACTTC
.	.	TRBV6-5	TRBJ1-2	CASSYSTREPYGYTF	TGTGCCAGCAGTTACTCGACGAGGGAACCCTATGGCTACACCTTC
.	.	TRBV6-5	TRBJ1-5	CASSITGASNQPQHF	TGTGCCAGCAGTATCACCGGGGCGAGCAATCAGCCCCAGCATTTT
.	.	TRBV6-2/TRBV6-3	TRBJ2-3	CASSYGAVEGADTQYF	TGTGCCAGCAGTTACGGGGCAGTCGAAGGCGCAGATACGCAGTATTTT
.	TRBD1	TRBV7-9	TRBJ2-1	CASSLTGGNSYNEQFF	TGTGCCAGCAGCTTGACAGGGGGCAACTCCTACAATGAGCAGTTCTTC
.	TRBD2	TRBV19	TRBJ2-7	CASSNQGLAGGYEQYF	TGTGCCAGTAGTAACCAGGGACTAGCGGGAGGCTACGAGCAGTACTTC
.	.	TRBV7-2	TRBJ2-5	CASSSHETQYF	TGTGCCAGCAGCTCCCATGAGACCCAGTACTTC
.	TRBD2	TRBV19	TRBJ2-1	CASSIKASGTNEQFF	TGTGCCAGTAGTATAAAGGCTAGCGGGACCAATGAGCAGTTCTTC
.	TRBD1	TRBV9	TRBJ1-3	CASSAGTGAGNTIYF	TGTGCCAGCAGCGCGGGGACAGGGGCTGGAAACACCATATATTTT
.	TRBD2	TRBV18	TRBJ2-7	CASSLAGVTSGNYEQYF	TGTGCCAGCTCACTCGCTGGCGTGACTAGCGGGAACTATGAGCAGTACTTC
.	.	TRBV25-1	TRBJ2-6	CASSESPGSGANVLTF	TGTGCCAGCAGTGAATCGCCGGGTTCAGGGGCCAACGTCCTGACTTTC
.	.	TRBV6-5	TRBJ2-1	CASRVQGTSYNEQFF	TGTGCCAGCAGGGTCCAGGGGACGTCCTACAATGAGCAGTTCTTC
.	TRBD1	TRBV29-1	TRBJ1-2	CSARAGTGMGGYTF	TGCAGCGCCCGAGCCGGGACAGGGATGGGTGGCTACACCTTC
.	.	TRBV19	TRBJ2-2	CASRPIGLSNTGELFF	TGTGCCAGTAGGCCGATAGGGCTTTCGAACACCGGGGAGCTGTTTTTT
few	.	TRBV18	TRBJ1-2	CASSPDRNYGYTF	TGTGCCAGCTCACCCGACAGGAACTATGGCTACACCTTC
.	TRBD1	TRBV18	TRBJ1-2	CASSPDRVYGYTF	TGTGCCAGCTCGCCGGACAGGGTCTATGGCTACACCTTC